This paragraph reports one T cell receptor (beta chain). Per germline, CDR1 LNHDA and CDR2 SQIVND (reference sequence). With 0 bases clipped from V and 8 bases from J, the junction kept 2 bases outside the gene matches. The CDR3 is made up of 13 amino acids. This record comes from a study of control samples from healthy donors and cancer patients. This table comes from immunoSEQ multiplex PCR, and its TCRdb copy is limited to in-frame clones, with some not included. The table includes more than 70,000 clones, approximately 89% detected once. The sample consisted of blood. This TCR came from a woman aged 30 to 39 in good health. The V call is TRBV19, the J call TRBJ1-2, with 8 bases matching TRBD1. CDR3 residues: CASSIDGQGGYTF. The CDR3 bases are TGTGCCAGTAGTATAGATGGACAGGGAGGCTACACCTTC.